The rows below give T cell receptor beta chains drawn from one sample of a study of Graves' ophthalmopathy and Graves' hyperthyroidism. TCRdb called the multiplex PCR reads again in MiXCR, with one record for every CDR3 protein. The table includes 620,000 or so distinct CDR3 sequences, about 20% detected once. The material sequenced was peripheral blood. These receptors were taken from a woman aged 18-35 years with stable Graves' hyperthyroidism. Some clones in this sample may be carry-over from other donors' samples. Each CDR3 is given with its conserved first and last residue. The D gene is left open where the match is weak. Only some rows state a clone size, as once, few, many or a class for expanded clones.

TRBV6-1	TRBJ1-2	few	NA	CASSPPGRNGYTF	TGTGCCAGCAGTCCACCCGGGAGGAATGGCTACACCTTC
TRBV12-3/TRBV12-4	TRBJ1-2	many	NA	CASTNWPGLREDGYTF	TGTGCCAGCACCAACTGGCCAGGGCTGAGGGAGGATGGCTACACCTTC
TRBV13	TRBJ2-2	NA	NA	CAITPQGNTGELFF	TGTGCCATCACCCCCCAGGGCAACACCGGGGAGCTGTTTTTT
TRBV19	TRBJ1-1	many	NA	CASSTGLNTEAFF	TGTGCCAGCAGTACAGGGTTGAACACTGAAGCTTTCTTT
TRBV7-2	TRBJ1-6	many	TRBD1	CASSLGGQGARSPLHF	TGTGCCAGCAGCTTAGGAGGACAGGGGGCGAGGTCACCCCTCCACTTT
TRBV24-1	TRBJ2-5	few	NA	CATSDLQETQYF	TGTGCCACCAGTGATTTACAGGAGACCCAGTACTTC
TRBV6-5	TRBJ1-6	few	NA	CASSYPQEYSPLHF	TGTGCCAGCAGTTACCCACAGGAATATTCACCCCTCCACTTT
TRBV2	TRBJ2-7	many	NA	CASTFGQGAYEQYF	TGTGCCAGCACATTTGGCCAAGGGGCGTACGAGCAGTACTTC
TRBV6-1	TRBJ2-7	NA	NA	CASSVSQGPYEQYF	TGTGCCAGCAGTGTATCCCAGGGACCCTACGAGCAGTACTTC
TRBV10-2	TRBJ1-5	many	NA	CASSPGAGDSNQPQHF	TGCGCCAGCAGCCCCGGGGCAGGGGATAGCAATCAGCCCCAGCATTTT
TRBV6-1	TRBJ2-7	many	TRBD2	CASSGPSGIDEQYF	TGTGCCAGCAGTGGTCCCAGCGGGATAGACGAGCAGTACTTC
TRBV7-9	TRBJ2-5	few	TRBD2	CASSLTGTNQETQYF	TGTGCCAGCAGCCTCACTGGGACTAATCAAGAGACCCAGTACTTC
TRBV12-3/TRBV12-4	TRBJ1-2	few	TRBD1	CASTETGGWHGYTF	TGTGCCAGCACCGAGACAGGGGGCTGGCATGGCTACACCTTC
TRBV7-2	TRBJ2-5	many	NA	CASSLVRESEETQYF	TGTGCCAGCAGCTTAGTGCGGGAATCAGAAGAGACCCAGTACTTC
TRBV28	TRBJ2-7	many	NA	CASSLPRAGAFSYEQYF	TGTGCCAGCAGTCTCCCGCGGGCAGGGGCGTTCTCCTACGAGCAGTACTTC
TRBV12-5	TRBJ1-1	many	TRBD1	CASGFGRGTEAFF	TGTGCTAGTGGTTTCGGCAGGGGGACTGAAGCTTTCTTT
TRBV7-7	TRBJ2-7	many	NA	CASSLTRDYEQYF	TGTGCTAGCAGCTTAACCCGCGACTACGAGCAGTACTTC
TRBV11-2	TRBJ2-5	many	NA	CASSLRWGKETQYF	TGTGCCAGCAGCTTACGGTGGGGGAAAGAGACCCAGTACTTC
TRBV28	TRBJ2-2	many	NA	CASSLLVKITGELFF	TGTGCCAGCAGTTTGCTTGTGAAGATCACCGGGGAGCTGTTTTTT
TRBV5-1	TRBJ2-5	many	NA	CASSLAKVGRTYQETQYF	TGCGCCAGCAGCTTGGCCAAGGTTGGCAGGACGTACCAAGAGACCCAGTACTTC
TRBV5-1	TRBJ2-7	NA	TRBD2	CASSLVAGVAYEQYF	TGCGCCAGCAGCTTGGTAGCGGGAGTTGCCTACGAGCAGTACTTC
TRBV7-6	TRBJ2-5	many	NA	CASSFAGGVAETQYF	TGTGCCAGCAGCTTTGCAGGAGGGGTAGCGGAGACCCAGTACTTC
TRBV20-1	TRBJ1-2	NA	TRBD1	CSARRQGRQRGYTF	TGCAGTGCTAGGCGACAGGGACGCCAGCGGGGCTACACCTTC
TRBV27	TRBJ2-5	few	TRBD2	CASSLLGLAGGETQYF	TGTGCCAGCAGTTTACTGGGACTAGCGGGAGGAGAGACCCAGTACTTC
TRBV28	TRBJ1-1	many	TRBD1	CARPGQQNTEAFF	TGTGCCAGACCGGGACAGCAGAACACTGAAGCTTTCTTT